The next 2 T cell receptor beta chains were all read from a single sample in a study of T cells in Graves' hyperthyroidism and ophthalmopathy (dated by TCRdb to about 2019). The library was produced with multiplex PCR. The sequencer listed for this sample is Illumina HiSeq 2000. The TCR beta CDR3 regions were amplified from RNA transcripts. A first-round RT-PCR of the TCR CDR3 used the HTBI primer set with the Qiagen OneStep RT-PCR kit. The public reads were run again by TCRdb, first through fastp at Q25 and then through MiXCR, and only productive beta chains were kept. When rows share a CDR3 protein, they turn into one entry using the most common DNA and genes. The sample yields hundreds of thousands of distinct CDR3 sequences; about 14% were counted once. About an eighth of the sample rests with the top ten. Sequencing used blood. These receptors were taken from a woman aged 50 to 65 with Graves' ophthalmopathy.

This clonotype showed up many times. This chain joins TRBV28 and TRBJ1-4; D unresolved. The V end lost 6 bases, the J end lost 7 bases, and 15 bases lay between the germline ends. Germline-derived CDR1 and CDR2 are MDHEN and SYDVKM. This CDR3 has 14 residues. The CDR3 DNA follows: TGTGCCAGCAGGGGCGGCCTTCAGCGTGAAAAACTGTTTTTT. Amino acid sequence: CASRGGLQREKLFF.

This chain links TRBV9 with TRBJ2-1; D unresolved. Germline CDR1 SGDLS, CDR2 YYNGEE. The CDR3 has 19 amino acids. Trimming removed 0 bases from V and 8 bases from J, with 27 bases in between. The chain's CDR3 is CASSVGPAIPAKQRDEQFF. CDR3 sequence (DNA): TGTGCCAGCAGCGTAGGGCCGGCGATTCCCGCCAAACAAAGGGATGAGCAGTTCTTC.